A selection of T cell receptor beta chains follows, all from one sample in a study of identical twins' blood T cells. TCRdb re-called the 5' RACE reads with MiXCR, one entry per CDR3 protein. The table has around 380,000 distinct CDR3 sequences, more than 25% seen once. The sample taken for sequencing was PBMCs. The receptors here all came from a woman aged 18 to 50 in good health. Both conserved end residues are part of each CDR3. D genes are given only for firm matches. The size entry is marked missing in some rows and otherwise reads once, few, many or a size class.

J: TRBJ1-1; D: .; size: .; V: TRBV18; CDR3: CASSPQGMGTEAFF; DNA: TGTGCCAGCTCACCACAGGGGATGGGCACTGAAGCTTTCTTT
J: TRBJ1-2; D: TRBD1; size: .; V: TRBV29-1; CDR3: CSVERGQSHYGYTF; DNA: TGCAGCGTTGAAAGGGGACAGTCCCACTATGGCTACACCTTC
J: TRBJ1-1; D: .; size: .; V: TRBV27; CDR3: CASRVRRNTEAFF; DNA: TGTGCCAGCAGAGTCCGGAGGAACACTGAAGCTTTCTTT
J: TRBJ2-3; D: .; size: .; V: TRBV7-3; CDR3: CASSVDAGPYTDTQYF; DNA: TGTGCCAGCAGCGTGGACGCGGGACCCTACACAGATACGCAGTATTTT
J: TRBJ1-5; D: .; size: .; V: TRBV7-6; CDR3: CASSLDSGSNQPQHF; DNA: TGTGCCAGCAGCTTAGACTCAGGGAGCAATCAGCCCCAGCATTTT
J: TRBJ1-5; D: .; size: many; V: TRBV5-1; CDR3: CASSLSGAMGQPQHF; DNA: TGCGCCAGCAGCTTGTCAGGGGCCATGGGCCAGCCCCAGCATTTT
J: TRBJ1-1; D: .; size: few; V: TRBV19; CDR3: CASSMGASEAFF; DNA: TGTGCCAGTAGTATGGGGGCAAGTGAAGCTTTCTTT
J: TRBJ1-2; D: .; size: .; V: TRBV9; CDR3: CASSVAGLGYGYTF; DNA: TGTGCCAGCAGCGTAGCTGGGCTAGGGTATGGCTACACCTTC
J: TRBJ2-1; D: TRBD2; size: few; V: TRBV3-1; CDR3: CASSQEFASGRTNEQFF; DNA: TGTGCCAGCAGCCAAGAATTCGCTAGCGGGAGGACAAATGAGCAGTTCTTC
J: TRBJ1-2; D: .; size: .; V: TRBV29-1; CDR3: CSVVRLGGEDYGYTF; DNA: TGCAGCGTTGTAAGGCTGGGAGGTGAAGACTATGGCTACACCTTC
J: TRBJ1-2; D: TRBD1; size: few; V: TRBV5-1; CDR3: CASSPKQGAYGYTF; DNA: TGCGCCAGCAGCCCAAAACAGGGGGCGTATGGCTACACCTTC
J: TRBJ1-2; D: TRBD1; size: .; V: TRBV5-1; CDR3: CASQPDRAYYGYTF; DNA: TGCGCCAGCCAGCCCGACAGGGCCTACTATGGCTACACCTTC
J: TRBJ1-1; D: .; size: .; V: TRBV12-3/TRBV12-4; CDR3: CASEGLMNTEAFF; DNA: TGTGCCAGTGAAGGGCTGATGAACACTGAAGCTTTCTTT
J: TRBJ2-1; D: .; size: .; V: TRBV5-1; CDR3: CASRISGLAYNEQFF; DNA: TGCGCCAGCAGGATTTCGGGACTGGCCTACAATGAGCAGTTCTTC
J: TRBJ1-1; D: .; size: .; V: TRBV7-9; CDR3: CASSFWNTEAFF; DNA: TGTGCCAGCAGTTTCTGGAACACTGAAGCTTTCTTT
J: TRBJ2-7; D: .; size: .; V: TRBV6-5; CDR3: CASSYDRPRTAYEQYF; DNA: TGTGCCAGCAGTTACGACAGGCCCCGCACCGCTTACGAGCAGTACTTC
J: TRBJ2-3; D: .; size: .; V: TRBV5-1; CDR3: CASSFNTDTHYF; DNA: TGCGCCAGCAGCTTTAACACAGATACGCATTATTTT
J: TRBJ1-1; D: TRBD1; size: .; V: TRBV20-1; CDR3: CSARGQGGNTEAFF; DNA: TGCAGTGCTAGAGGACAGGGGGGAAACACTGAAGCTTTCTTT
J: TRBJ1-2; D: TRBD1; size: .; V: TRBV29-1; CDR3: CSVEDLNSRQGVLPLYGYTF; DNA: TGCAGCGTTGAAGATCTCAATAGTCGACAGGGTGTTCTACCTCTCTATGGCTACACCTTC
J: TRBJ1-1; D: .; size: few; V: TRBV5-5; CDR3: CASSGSGHPSNTEAFF; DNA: TGTGCCAGCAGCGGATCGGGACACCCCTCGAACACTGAAGCTTTCTTT
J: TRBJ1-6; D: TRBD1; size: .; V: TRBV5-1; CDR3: CASSGGGGQGESPLHF; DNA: TGCGCCAGCAGCGGTGGTGGGGGACAGGGTGAATCACCCCTCCACTTT
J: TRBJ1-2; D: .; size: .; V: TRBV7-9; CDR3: CASSLDPGRRGYTF; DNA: TGTGCCAGCAGCTTAGACCCAGGGCGACGAGGCTACACCTTC
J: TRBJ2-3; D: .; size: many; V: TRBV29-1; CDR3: CSVEDRALINTDTQYF; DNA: TGCAGCGTTGAAGATCGGGCGTTAATTAACACAGATACGCAGTATTTT
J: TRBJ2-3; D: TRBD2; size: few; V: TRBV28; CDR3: CASSLPIPSTSGVSTDTQYF; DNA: TGTGCCAGCAGTTTACCCATCCCCTCGACTAGCGGGGTAAGCACAGATACGCAGTATTTT
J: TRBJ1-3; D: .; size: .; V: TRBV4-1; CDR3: CASSQDQSPGPGNTIYF; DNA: TGCGCCAGCAGCCAAGATCAGTCCCCCGGACCTGGAAACACCATATATTTT
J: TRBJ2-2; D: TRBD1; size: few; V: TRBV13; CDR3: CASSGDRGETGELFF; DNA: TGTGCCAGCAGCGGGGACAGGGGAGAGACCGGGGAGCTGTTTTTT
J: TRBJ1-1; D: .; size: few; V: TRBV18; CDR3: CASSPQSGDTEAFF; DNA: TGTGCCAGCTCACCACAATCGGGAGACACTGAAGCTTTCTTT
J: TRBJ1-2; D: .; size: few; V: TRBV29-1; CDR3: CSVGVGARGYGYTF; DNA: TGCAGCGTTGGAGTCGGCGCAAGAGGCTATGGCTACACCTTC
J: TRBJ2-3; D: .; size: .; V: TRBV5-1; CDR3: CASPLFANTQYF; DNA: TGCGCCAGCCCCTTGTTCGCGAATACGCAGTATTTT